One and the same sample provided the 21 T cell receptor beta chains below, sequenced in a study of T cells in Graves' hyperthyroidism and ophthalmopathy. Researchers amplified the TCR beta CDR3 regions from RNA transcripts. The HTBI primer set was used in a first-round RT-PCR of the TCR CDR3. One entry per CDR3 protein results from TCRdb running MiXCR on the multiplex PCR reads. The sample records 600,000 or so distinct CDR3 sequences, around 16% being singletons. The sequenced material came from blood. The receptors were gathered from a woman under 40 with Graves' hyperthyroidism.

The rearrangement uses TRBV18 and TRBJ2-5, with TRBD2 as a possible D gene (6 bases). This CDR3 comprises 17 residues. Germline CDR1 reads KGHSH; CDR2 reads LQKENI. Between the trimmed V and J ends, which lost 3 bases and 0 bases, there was a span of 17 bases. CDR3 region: CASSPKRGTGNQETQYF. The CDR3 nucleotides read TGTGCCAGCTCACCGAAGCGCGGGACGGGGAACCAAGAGACCCAGTACTTC.

This clonotype was counted ten times or more. The chain recombines TRBV2 with TRBJ2-3; 9 bases are shared with TRBD1. The CDR3 totals 14 residues. V lost 10 bases, J lost 0 bases, and 5 bases stayed unmatched. The V gene's germline CDR1 is SNHLY and CDR2 FYNNEI. The CDR3 here is CATLQGASTDTQYF. The CDR3 bases are TGTGCCACCCTACAGGGGGCTAGCACAGATACGCAGTATTTT.

This rearrangement joins TRBV5-1 to TRBJ2-1, with 7 bases matching TRBD1. V trimming: 2 bases; J trimming: 9 bases; junction bases outside the gene matches: 2. Per the germline V gene, CDR1 is SGHRS and CDR2 is YFSETQ. CDR3 size: 12 residues. CDR3 sequence reads: CASSLQGSEQFF. DNA for the CDR3: TGCGCCAGCAGCTTACAGGGGAGTGAGCAGTTCTTC. Combining the CDR3 with reference TRBV5-1 and TRBJ2-1 gives the whole variable domain KAGVTQTPRYLIKTRGQQVTLSCSPISGHRSVSWYQQTPGQGLQFLFEYFSETQRNKGNFPGRFSGRQFSNSRSEMNVSTLELGDSALYLCASSLQGSEQFFGPGTRLTVL.

This clonotype was observed a handful of times. The J gene is TRBJ2-2, the V gene TRBV9, with 13 positions matching TRBD2. With 4 bases clipped from V and 7 bases from J, the junction kept 10 bases outside the gene matches. The CDR3 runs to 17 residues. The germline CDR1 and CDR2 sequences are SGDLS and YYNGEE. CDR3 amino acids: CASSITSGRAGGGELFF. The CDR3 region has the DNA TGTGCCAGCAGCATCACTAGCGGGAGGGCCGGAGGCGGGGAGCTGTTTTTT.

This clonotype was counted at least ten times. The chain has TRBV10-3 and TRBJ1-1; 7 nucleotides line up with TRBD1. Losses at the gene ends were 6 bases for V and 8 bases for J; bases not matched to a gene: 9. This CDR3 region has 13 residues. The V gene's germline CDR1 is ENHRY and CDR2 SYGVKD. The CDR3 nucleotides read TGTGCCATCAGACGGACAGGTGATACCGAAGCTTTCTTT. Its translation: CAIRRTGDTEAFF.

The table lists this clonotype with many counts. The chain has TRBV15 and TRBJ1-4; D is ambiguous. Trimming removed 0 bases from V and 1 base from J, with 9 bases in between. The CDR3 is 16 residues long. Looked up from germline, CDR1 is LNHNV and CDR2 is YYDKDF (reference sequence). CDR3 nucleotides: TGTGCCACCAGCAGAGATCGGGGTGGAACTAATGAAAAACTGTTTTTT. Encoded protein: CATSRDRGGTNEKLFF.

Points on this clonotype: Likely a read error: the CDR3 ends without its conserved phenylalanine or tryptophan. The rearrangement uses TRBV28 and TRBJ2-7, with D perhaps TRBD2 (5 bases). This CDR3 contains 14 residues. The germline gives CDR1 MDHEN, CDR2 SYDVKM. Trimming removed 4 bases at V and 5 bases at J, with 15 bases between. CDR3 nucleotides: TGTGCCAGCAGTTGGACTGTCCCTCGGAACGAGCAGTACCTC. As protein: CASSWTVPRNEQYL.

The J gene is TRBJ2-1, the V gene TRBV19; D gene unclear. Germline values: CDR1 LNHDA, CDR2 SQIVND (reference sequence). The V and J ends lost 5 bases and 4 bases respectively, with 9 bases between them. The CDR3 has 13 residues. For the CDR3, the DNA is TGTGCCAGTAGTGTCCCGTTATACAATGAGCAGTTCTTC. Its translation: CASSVPLYNEQFF.

There are a few counts of this clonotype. V and J are TRBV10-3 and TRBJ2-7, with TRBD2 identical over 11 bases. V dropped 4 bases and J dropped 0; count of bases not matched to a gene: 2. Germline-derived CDR1 and CDR2 are ENHRY and SYGVKD. This CDR3 has 15 amino acids. The CDR3 reads CAISVTSGDSYEQYF. The CDR3 nucleotides read TGTGCCATCAGTGTGACTAGCGGGGACTCCTACGAGCAGTACTTC.

V and J are TRBV2 and TRBJ2-3, with 8 bases fitting TRBD2. After removal of 6 bases from V and 0 bases from J, the junction contained 11 bases not matched to a gene. Germline V gives CDR1 SNHLY, CDR2 FYNNEI. This CDR3 is built from 17 residues. The CDR3 reads CASSPTSLAVSTDTQYF. CDR3 DNA sequence: TGTGCCAGCAGCCCCACCTCACTAGCGGTCAGCACAGATACGCAGTATTTT.

The V gene is TRBV19, the J gene TRBJ2-7; no clear D gene. V lost 3 bases to trimming and J lost 0 bases, with 6 bases between them. Germline-derived CDR1 and CDR2 are LNHDA and SQIVND (reference sequence). This CDR3 region has 13 residues. CDR3 amino acids: CASSMKASYEQYF. DNA of the CDR3: TGTGCCAGTAGTATGAAAGCCTCCTACGAGCAGTACTTC. Full variable domain (rest looked up from reference TRBV19 and TRBJ2-7): DGGITQSPKYLFRKEGQNVTLSCEQNLNHDAMYWYRQDPGQGLRLIYYSQIVNDFQKGDIAEGYSVSREKKESFPLTVTSAQKNPTAFYLCASSMKASYEQYFGPGTRLTVT.

There are many counts of this clonotype. The J gene is TRBJ2-1, the V gene TRBV27; TRBD2 aligns across 9 bases. CDR3 length: 15 residues. V gave up 6 bases and J gave up 7 bases; unmatched junction bases: 10. The germline V gene has CDR1 MNHEY and CDR2 SMNVEV (reference sequence). The CDR3 DNA follows: TGTGCCAGCAGACCTGGACTAGCGCCTTCGAATGAGCAGTTCTTC. Amino acid sequence: CASRPGLAPSNEQFF.

With regard to this clonotype: Given a much more abundant clone one base away, this may be a read error. Since no conserved phenylalanine or tryptophan closes the CDR3, a read error is the likely cause. This sequence joins TRBV5-1 and TRBJ1-1; 8 bases match TRBD1. The V gene's germline CDR1 is SGHRS and CDR2 YFSETQ. This CDR3 region has 15 residues. The J segment lost 1 base and the V segment lost 5 bases, leaving 7 bases of the junction unmatched. CDR3 loop: CASSRSGTGNTEAFS. CDR3 DNA: TGCGCCAGCAGTAGATCCGGGACAGGGAACACTGAAGCTTTCTCT.

Worth noting for this clonotype: The junction and the germline gene differ at one end; a read error may be behind it. This chain uses TRBV7-7 with TRBJ2-5; TRBD1 matches at 9 bases. CDR1 SSHAT and CDR2 FNYEAQ come from the germline V gene (reference sequence). This CDR3 contains 15 residues. In nucleotides, the CDR3 is TGTGCTAGCAGCTTAGGGACAGGGCGTCGGGAGACCCAGTACTTC. This sequence encodes CASSLGTGRRETQYF.

J is TRBJ2-1 and V is TRBV19; the D gene is possibly TRBD2 (6 bases). Germline values: CDR1 LNHDA, CDR2 SQIVND (reference sequence). Trimming removed 4 bases from V and 2 bases from J, with 6 bases in between. The CDR3 totals 13 residues. In nucleotides, the CDR3 is TGTGCCAGTAGTAAGCGGGCCTACAATGAGCAGTTCTTC. Protein product: CASSKRAYNEQFF.

For this clonotype: It may be a read error: a sequence one base away is much more abundant. This sequence joins TRBV28 and TRBJ1-5; D is uncertain. The V gene's germline CDR1 is MDHEN and CDR2 SYDVKM. The CDR3 is 13 residues long. V lost 11 bases, J lost 6 bases, and 17 bases lay in between. The CDR3 loop reads CARTLGGVQPQHF. CDR3 bases: TGTGCCCGCACCCTTGGTGGGGTTCAGCCCCAGCATTTT.

This clonotype was recorded a few times. CDR3 in DNA: TGTGCCAGCAGCGTAGAGCCAGACCACGAGCAGTACTTC. Residues: CASSVEPDHEQYF. The chain has TRBV9 and TRBJ2-7; D not certain. Trimming took off 0 bases at V and 5 bases at J, with 9 bases between the two ends. The CDR3 loop spans 13 amino acids. Germline V CDR1 and CDR2: SGDLS, YYNGEE.

This clonotype has at least ten counts. The V call is TRBV20-1, the J call TRBJ2-4; D might be TRBD1 or TRBD2, each matching 6 bases. The CDR3 runs 16 residues. CDR1 is DFQATT and CDR2 is SNEGSKA in the germline V gene (reference sequence). Trimming removed 4 bases from V and 0 bases from J, with 16 bases in between. CDR3: CSAKIQGGVAKNIQYF. The CDR3 nucleotides are TGCAGTGCTAAGATACAGGGAGGAGTAGCCAAAAACATTCAGTACTTC.

This clonotype has at least ten counts. The chain couples TRBV7-8 to TRBJ2-1, with D unclear. In germline, CDR1 is SGHVS, CDR2 FQNEAQ. Between the trimmed V and J ends, which lost 5 bases and 5 bases, there was a span of 10 bases. The CDR3 length is 13 residues. The chain's CDR3 is CASSLNRNNEQFF. CDR3 DNA sequence: TGTGCCAGCAGCCTTAACAGAAACAATGAGCAGTTCTTC.

This clonotype was observed a handful of times. This chain connects TRBV28 to TRBJ1-6; 7 bases agree with TRBD1. In germline, CDR1 is MDHEN, CDR2 SYDVKM. The CDR3 runs 16 residues. J gave up 7 bases and V 1 base, and 7 bases lay outside the gene matches. Here the CDR3 reads CASSLLKGAKNSPLHF. CDR3 in DNA: TGTGCCAGCAGTTTATTGAAGGGGGCCAAGAATTCACCCCTCCACTTT.

This clonotype was picked up many times. The gene calls are TRBV11-3 and TRBJ1-1; D not certain. Germline V CDR1 and CDR2: SGHNT, YENEEA. The CDR3 spans 16 residues. The V end was cut by 8 bases, the J end by 1 base, with 20 bases between. CDR3: CASGRPRGVSNTEAFF. The CDR3 nucleotides read TGTGCCAGCGGACGCCCCCGCGGGGTTTCGAACACTGAAGCTTTCTTT.